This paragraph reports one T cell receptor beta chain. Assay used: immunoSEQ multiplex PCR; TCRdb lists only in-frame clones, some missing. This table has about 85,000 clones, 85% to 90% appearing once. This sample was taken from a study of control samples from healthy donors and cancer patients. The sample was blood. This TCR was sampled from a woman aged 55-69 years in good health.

CDR3 in amino acids: CASSPQEFYGYTF. CDR3 sequence (DNA): TGTGCCAGCAGTCCTCAGGAGTTTTATGGCTACACCTTC. This chain links TRBV25-1 with TRBJ1-2, with D uncertain. Germline assignment: CDR1 MGHDK and CDR2 SYGVNS. With 5 bases removed from V and 5 bases from J, the gap between germline ends came to 12 bases. The CDR3 contains 13 residues.